Following are 18 T cell receptor beta chains from one sample sequenced in a study of T cell responses to AZD1222 COVID-19 vaccine (dated by TCRdb to the early 2020s). The sample's time point, from its label and the paper: about 28 days (+/-7) after the second vaccine dose. Libraries were constructed by the immunoSEQ multiplex PCR assay. The immuneACCESS repertoire file appears here via TCRdb, limited to in-frame rearrangements. These files lack a portion of the clones; in checked studies, under half of the deficit traces to unresolved V genes, and the cause of the others is not known. The table for this sample lists under 95,000 clones; 75% to 90% of them were counted only once. Of the sample, 1.2% to 1.5% falls within the top ten clones. The sample in question was peripheral blood, obtained 28 days after the second AZD1222 dose. These receptor sequences come from an adult who received the AZD1222 COVID-19 vaccine.

The genes are TRBV2 and TRBJ1-6, with 12 bases that match TRBD1. Trimming took 4 bases from V and 5 from J; bases not matched to a gene: 12. This CDR3 has 19 residues. Germline V CDR1 and CDR2: SNHLY, FYNNEI. This chain's CDR3 is CASSVIGTGGFGDNSPLHF. DNA of the CDR3: TGTGCCAGCAGTGTTATTGGGACAGGGGGCTTTGGTGATAATTCACCCCTCCACTTT. Combining the CDR3 with reference TRBV2 and TRBJ1-6 gives the whole variable domain EPEVTQTPSHQVTQMGQEVILRCVPISNHLYFYWYRQILGQKVEFLVSFYNNEISEKSEIFDDQFSVERPDGSNFTLKIRSTKLEDSAMYFCASSVIGTGGFGDNSPLHFGNGTRLTVT.

The rearrangement links TRBV9 to TRBJ1-2, with D unclear. Trimming removed 3 bases at V and 2 bases at J, with 11 bases between. Looked up from germline, CDR1 is SGDLS and CDR2 is YYNGEE. This CDR3 comprises 14 residues. CDR3 loop: CASSGEVLNYGYTF. CDR3 coding DNA: TGTGCCAGCAGCGGAGAGGTCTTAAACTATGGCTACACCTTC.

This clone was detected a few times. The chain has TRBV24-1 and TRBJ1-5, with D maybe TRBD1 (6 bases). This CDR3 contains 13 residues. Germline-derived CDR1 and CDR2 are KGHDR and SFDVKD. Trimming shortened V by 5 bases and J by 6 bases, and 10 bases separated the two germline ends. The CDR3 loop is CATSGRGIQPQHF. In nucleotides, the CDR3 is TGTGCCACCAGTGGAAGGGGGATTCAGCCCCAGCATTTT.

The rearrangement joins TRBV29-1 to TRBJ2-1; unclear D gene. Germline V gene sequence: CDR1 SQVTM, CDR2 ANQGSEA. This CDR3 has 14 residues. V was cut by 2 bases and J by 6 bases, with 14 bases left in between. The CDR3 nucleotides are TGCAGCGTTGAAAGGCTAGACCGCTCCAATGAGCAGTTCTTC. Translation gives CSVERLDRSNEQFF.

This clone was recorded a few times. The V gene is TRBV14, the J gene TRBJ2-2; the match to TRBD2 covers 13 bases. The length of the CDR3 is 16 residues. The J segment lost 4 bases and the V segment lost 4 bases, leaving 3 bases of the junction unmatched. Germline V gene sequence: CDR1 SGHDN, CDR2 FVKESK. CDR3 coding DNA: TGTGCCAGCAGCCGTAGACTAGCGGGGGGCACCGGGGAGCTGTTTTTT. Amino acids: CASSRRLAGGTGELFF.

This clone was observed once. The chain has TRBV15 and TRBJ1-3, with D uncertain. CDR1 LNHNV and CDR2 YYDKDF come from the germline V gene (reference sequence). With 1 base removed from V and 4 bases from J, the gap between germline ends came to 8 bases. This CDR3 spans 14 amino acids. DNA for the CDR3: TGTGCCACCAGCAGAGTAGGGCAGGGAAACACCATATATTTT. It is translated as CATSRVGQGNTIYF.

The CDR3 here is CASSSWDSSYEQYF. CDR3 sequence (DNA): TGTGCCAGTAGCTCCTGGGACAGCTCCTACGAGCAGTACTTC. The rearrangement uses TRBV19 and TRBJ2-7; 7 nucleotides match TRBD1. The J segment lost 0 bases and the V segment lost 6 bases, leaving 5 bases of the junction unmatched. This CDR3 is built from 14 residues. In germline, CDR1 is LNHDA, CDR2 SQIVND (reference sequence).

The V call is TRBV6-2 or TRBV6-3, the J call TRBJ2-7; 12 nucleotides match TRBD1. The CDR3 runs to 15 residues. Germline trimming cut 5 bases from V and 3 bases from J; bases unmatched to any gene: 5. Germline V gene data show CDR1 as MNHEY and CDR2 as SVGEGT. CDR3 coding DNA: TGTGCCAGCAGTGAGAGGGACAGGGGGCTCTACGAGCAGTACTTC. Its translation: CASSERDRGLYEQYF.

The chain combines TRBV28 with TRBJ1-1; no clear D gene. Germline lookup yields CDR1 MDHEN and CDR2 SYDVKM. V was pared by 2 bases and J by 0 bases, with 10 bases between. The length of the CDR3 is 15 residues. CDR3 in amino acids: CASSLNPSMNTEAFF. Here the CDR3 DNA reads TGTGCCAGCAGTTTAAACCCCTCGATGAACACTGAAGCTTTCTTT. Supplemented by reference TRBV28 and TRBJ1-1, the full variable domain reads DVKVTQSSRYLVKRTGEKVFLECVQDMDHENMFWYRQDPGLGLRLIYFSYDVKMKEKGDIPEGYSVSREKKERFSLILESASTNQTSMYLCASSLNPSMNTEAFFGQGTRLTVV.

V gene TRBV27 combines with J gene TRBJ1-6; D is unresolved. V was cut by 4 bases and J by 7 bases, with 11 bases left in between. The CDR3 spans 14 residues. Germline CDR1 is MNHEY and CDR2 is SMNVEV (reference sequence). The CDR3 spells CASSSRTGNSPLHF. CDR3 in DNA: TGTGCCAGCAGTTCCCGGACGGGAAATTCACCCCTCCACTTT.

The CDR3 loop is CASSLAPGFDSPLHF. The CDR3 nucleotides are TGTGCCAGCAGCTTAGCCCCAGGGTTTGATTCACCCCTCCACTTT. V and J are TRBV7-8 and TRBJ1-6; possibly TRBD1 for D (5 bases). CDR1 is SGHVS and CDR2 is FQNEAQ in the germline V gene. V lost 0 bases to trimming and J lost 8 bases, with 11 bases between them. The CDR3 length is 15 residues.

J is TRBJ1-6 and V is TRBV19, with D tentatively TRBD1 (5 bases). CDR3 length: 17 amino acids. Germline-derived CDR1 and CDR2 are LNHDA and SQIVND (reference sequence). V lost 4 bases, J lost 1 base, and 14 bases lay in between. The CDR3 bases are TGTGCCAGTAGTACCCTAGCAGGGCCTTCCTATAATTCACCCCTCCACTTT. It specifies CASSTLAGPSYNSPLHF. The full variable domain, in which reference TRBV19 and TRBJ1-6 provide the parts outside the CDR3, is DGGITQSPKYLFRKEGQNVTLSCEQNLNHDAMYWYRQDPGQGLRLIYYSQIVNDFQKGDIAEGYSVSREKKESFPLTVTSAQKNPTAFYLCASSTLAGPSYNSPLHFGNGTRLTVT.

The gene calls are TRBV5-8 and TRBJ1-4; D is undetermined. V dropped 4 bases and J dropped 0 bases, with 10 bases sitting between them. The CDR3 has 15 residues. Germline CDR1 SGHTS, CDR2 YDEGEE. In DNA form, the CDR3 reads TGTGCCAGCAGCCAAGGGTTGGCAACTAATGAAAAACTGTTTTTT. Its protein product is CASSQGLATNEKLFF. The complete variable domain, with remaining parts taken from reference TRBV5-8 and TRBJ1-4, reads EAGVTQSPTHLIKTRGQQATLRCSPISGHTSVYWYQQALGLGLQFLLWYDEGEERNRGNFPPRFSGRQFPNYSSELNVNALELEDSALYLCASSQGLATNEKLFFGSGTQLSVL.

In DNA, the CDR3 is TGCAGTGCTAGTGGATCCGGGAGCTCCTACGAGCAGTACTTC. Its protein product is CSASGSGSSYEQYF. The chain couples TRBV20-1 to TRBJ2-7; perhaps TRBD2 as D (6 bases). Between the trimmed V and J ends, which lost 3 bases and 0 bases, there was a span of 12 bases. CDR1 and CDR2 from the germline V gene are DFQATT and SNEGSKA (reference sequence). CDR3 length: 14 residues.

The chain employs TRBV12-3 or TRBV12-4 and TRBJ2-1; D unclear. CDR3 size: 11 residues. V lost 6 bases, J lost 9 bases, and 9 bases lay in between. The CDR3 DNA sequence: TGTGCCAGCAGCCAGCAGCCTGAGCAGTTCTTC. This codes for CASSQQPEQFF.

CDR3 sequence reads: CASSLIDSSYEQYF. The CDR3 DNA sequence: TGTGCCAGCAGCTTGATCGACAGTTCCTACGAGCAGTACTTC. This rearrangement joins TRBV5-4 to TRBJ2-7, with D possibly matching TRBD1 (5 bases). The CDR3 has 14 amino acids. V was cut by 1 base and J by 1 base, with 9 bases left in between. CDR1 and CDR2 (germline): SGHNT, YYREEE (reference sequence). The variable domain in full, completed from reference TRBV5-4 and TRBJ2-7, reads ETGVTQSPTHLIKTRGQQVTLRCSSQSGHNTVSWYQQALGQGPQFIFQYYREEENGRGNFPPRFSGLQFPNYSSELNVNALELDDSALYLCASSLIDSSYEQYFGPGTRLTVT.

The chain links TRBV19 to TRBJ2-5; D gene unclear. The CDR3 has 17 amino acids. V was cut by 4 bases and J by 3 bases, with 21 bases left in between. CDR1 and CDR2 (germline): LNHDA, SQIVND (reference sequence). CDR3 sequence: CASSTPGGRRIKETQYF. The CDR3 bases are TGTGCCAGTAGTACTCCTGGCGGAAGACGAATTAAAGAGACCCAGTACTTC.

The rearrangement uses TRBV28 and TRBJ2-1; D may be TRBD1 (6 bases). The CDR3 length is 15 residues. Germline values: CDR1 MDHEN, CDR2 SYDVKM. Between the trimmed V and J ends, which lost 5 bases and 8 bases, there was a span of 19 bases. The CDR3 bases are TGTGCCAGCAGTCCAAGCTATGTGGGGGCGGATGAGCAGTTCTTC. It translates to CASSPSYVGADEQFF.